This T cell receptor beta chain derives from a study of T-cell memory formation after mild COVID-19 (TCRdb year 2021). As for the study more broadly: TCR sequence clusters from the two donors were largely donor specific. T-cell clones expanding and contracting after mild COVID-19 in two donors were tracked by longitudinal TCRalpha and TCRbeta repertoire sequencing. Two young, previously healthy adult volunteers, one female and one male, were included in the cohort. Overall study outcomes, separate from this receptor: Only a couple of mild cases were covered by the study, and larger cohorts that include severe cases with pre-infection samples were considered necessary. Whether the second-wave clones peaking on day 37 were SARS-CoV-2 specific was not confirmed. Some responding clones were found in pre-infection memory, which suggests that pre-existing cross-reactive memory T cells took part in the SARS-CoV-2 response. Balanced CD4/CD8 phenotypes were observed for clones contracting from day 15 to 85, whereas a bias towards CD4+ was observed for a second wave of clones expanding from day 15 to 37. Contracting CD4+ clones were located mainly in the CM and EM memory subsets, whereas CD8+ clones were found to be enriched in EMRA.

On this clonotype: The specificity of this receptor is unknown. Base qualities are not at hand, and no much larger clone is one base apart.

The CDR3 runs 15 amino acids, cysteine and phenylalanine included. The read is trimmed to its CDR3 DNA, 45 bases read in frame from base 1. CDR1 and CDR2 are read off the germline V gene as MNHEY and SVGEGT. V is pruned by 6 bases and J by 2 bases, leaving 6 bases of the junction without a gene match. TCRdb shows the sequencer as Illumina NovaSeq 6000. TCRalpha and TCRbeta cDNA libraries were constructed by 5'RACE with constant-segment primers, with sample barcodes and unique molecular identifiers being introduced. RNA was extracted from every sample with Trizol reagent. Libraries were amplified in two PCR steps, with a second sample barcode and Illumina TruSeq adapters added in the second step. Libraries were sequenced on an Illumina NovaSeq with 2 x 150 bp paired-end reads. In the source study's methods: Demultiplexing of reads and collapsing into UMI-guided consensus sequences were performed with migec v1.2.7. Using mixcr v2.1.11, UMI consensuses were aligned to TRA and TRB V and J templates and then assembled into clonotypes. Clonotypes were classified as expanded or contracted when called significant by both edgeR and NoisET, with noise models trained on biological replicates. For edgeR calls, the thresholds were a false discovery rate-adjusted p below 0.01 and a log2 fold-change of 1. PCA with hierarchical clustering of max-normalized trajectories of the 1000 most abundant clonotypes was used as exploratory dynamics analysis. Separately sequenced CD4+ and CD8+ repertoires were used to assign the CD4 or CD8 phenotype of responding clones. The raw public reads went through TCRdb reprocessing: fastp at Q25, MiXCR clone calling, in-frame beta chains kept. Every CDR3 protein is listed once, alongside the most common genes and DNA of its rows. The V and J calls follow TCRdb's processing rather than the paper's. Counted in this sample were fewer than 600,000 distinct CDR3 sequences; less than 25% of them appeared once. The biggest ten clones account for under 8.5% of the sample.

Ficoll-Paque density gradient centrifugation was the method used to isolate PBMCs. Here the chain combines TRBV6-2 or TRBV6-3 and TRBJ1-5, and TRBD1 matches 8 of the central bases. The source is an adult woman who had mild COVID-19 (a few samples of this study predate the infection). The sample titles of this study are shuffled in the database, so cell type and time point are left out; the donor was told from shared clones. The sample consisted of PBMCs or a T cell subset sorted from them (not recorded which). The nucleotide sequence is given as TGTGCCAGCAGAGAGGACAGGGCTGGCAATCAGCCCCAGCATTTT. It specifies CASREDRAGNQPQHF.